A selection of T cell receptor beta chains follows, all from one sample in a study of naive and memory T cell subsets. TCRdb passed the UMI-ligation and nested PCR reads through MiXCR, listing each CDR3 protein once. The data hold 120,000 or so distinct CDR3 sequences, with over 30% observed a single time. Sequenced material: central memory CD4+ T cells from blood. These receptors came from a human donor in good health. Both conserved end residues are part of each CDR3. D genes are given only for firm matches. Part of the rows lack a size; the others show once, few, many or a class for expanded clones.

J: TRBJ2-1
size: few
V: TRBV10-3
D: -
DNA: TGTGCCATCACCGACCCCACGCGGGGGCACAATGAGCAGTTCTTC
CDR3: CAITDPTRGHNEQFF

J: TRBJ1-2
size: -
V: TRBV13
D: TRBD1
DNA: TGTGCCAGCAGCCCCCGACAGGGCTCAGACTATGGCTACACCTTC
CDR3: CASSPRQGSDYGYTF

J: TRBJ2-1
size: few
V: TRBV20-1
D: -
DNA: TGCAGTGCTAAAGGTATCAGGGTGGATGAGCAGTTCTTC
CDR3: CSAKGIRVDEQFF

J: TRBJ1-2
size: once
V: TRBV6-5
D: -
DNA: TGTGCCAGCAGTCGCCAGGATCTTAACTATGGCTACACCTTC
CDR3: CASSRQDLNYGYTF

J: TRBJ1-1
size: -
V: TRBV5-1
D: -
DNA: TGCGCCAGCAGCTTGGCAGGGGTCTTGAACACTGAAGCTTTCTTT
CDR3: CASSLAGVLNTEAFF

J: TRBJ1-5
size: -
V: TRBV21-1
D: -
DNA: TGTGCCAGCAGCCCGCGACAGGGATCCCACAATCAGCCCCAGCATTTT
CDR3: CASSPRQGSHNQPQHF

J: TRBJ2-1
size: few
V: TRBV28
D: -
DNA: TGTGCCAGCAGTTTATTAGGCGGGTTGGGGGGTAATGAGCAGTTCTTC
CDR3: CASSLLGGLGGNEQFF

J: TRBJ2-1
size: -
V: TRBV20-1
D: -
DNA: TGCAGTGGAGAGGGCTATTACAATGAGCAGTTCTTC
CDR3: CSGEGYYNEQFF

J: TRBJ2-1
size: few
V: TRBV3-1
D: -
DNA: TGTGCCAGCAGCCAAGAAAGAGGGCCCGAGCAGTTCTTC
CDR3: CASSQERGPEQFF

J: TRBJ2-7
size: few
V: TRBV5-1
D: -
DNA: TGCGCCAGCAGCTTGGCCGGCTCCTTATACGAGCAGTACTTC
CDR3: CASSLAGSLYEQYF

J: TRBJ2-3
size: once
V: TRBV7-2
D: -
DNA: TGTGCCAGCAGCTTAGTGGCCGAAGATACGCAGTATTTT
CDR3: CASSLVAEDTQYF

J: TRBJ1-1
size: -
V: TRBV11-2
D: -
DNA: TGTGCCAGCAGCTTAGCAGGGGTCGGCACTGAAGCTTTCTTT
CDR3: CASSLAGVGTEAFF

J: TRBJ1-1
size: once
V: TRBV30
D: -
DNA: TGTGCCTGGAGCCCCGACTGGCGGGCTGAAGCTTTCTTT
CDR3: CAWSPDWRAEAFF

J: TRBJ2-5
size: -
V: TRBV20-1
D: -
DNA: TGCAGTGCTAGAGAGTTCAGCACAGAGACCCAGTACTTC
CDR3: CSAREFSTETQYF

J: TRBJ1-1
size: -
V: TRBV2
D: -
DNA: TGTGCCAGCAACAGGGAGTTGGACACTGAAGCTTTCTTT
CDR3: CASNRELDTEAFF

J: TRBJ2-3
size: medium-sized
V: TRBV29-1
D: TRBD2
DNA: TGCGGGGGACTAGTTATTCATACGCAGTATTTT
CDR3: CGGLVIHTQYF

J: TRBJ1-3
size: -
V: TRBV12-3/TRBV12-4
D: -
DNA: TGTGCCAGCAGTTACACCATATATTTT
CDR3: CASSYTIYF

J: TRBJ1-1
size: -
V: TRBV29-1
D: -
DNA: TGCATCGCACAGGGAGACACTGAAGCTTTCTTT
CDR3: CIAQGDTEAFF

J: TRBJ2-3
size: few
V: TRBV10-1
D: -
DNA: TGCGCCAGCAGCCCTCGTTCGGATACGCAGTATTTT
CDR3: CASSPRSDTQYF

J: TRBJ1-2
size: few
V: TRBV20-1
D: TRBD1
DNA: TGCAGTGCTACAACCTACGGACAGGGTGCTAACTATGGCTACACCTTC
CDR3: CSATTYGQGANYGYTF

J: TRBJ2-7
size: -
V: TRBV20-1
D: TRBD1
DNA: TGCAGTGCTAGAGGTGGACAGGGGATAATAGGAGGACAGTACTTC
CDR3: CSARGGQGIIGGQYF

J: TRBJ2-1
size: many
V: TRBV6-2/TRBV6-3
D: -
DNA: TGTGCCAGCAGGACTTTAGCGGAGGGGTACAATGAGCAGTTCTTC
CDR3: CASRTLAEGYNEQFF

J: TRBJ2-7
size: many
V: TRBV27
D: TRBD2
DNA: TGTGCCAGCAGTTCCTCTGGACTAGCGGGAGGATACTACGAGCAGTACTTC
CDR3: CASSSSGLAGGYYEQYF

J: TRBJ1-4
size: -
V: TRBV4-1
D: -
DNA: TGCGCCAGCAGCCCGTACGGAGGGGCAGAGGAAAAACTGTTTTTT
CDR3: CASSPYGGAEEKLFF

J: TRBJ1-5
size: few
V: TRBV30
D: -
DNA: TGTGCCTGGGAGGGACAATCCAATCAGCCCCAGCATTTT
CDR3: CAWEGQSNQPQHF

J: TRBJ2-2
size: many
V: TRBV20-1
D: -
DNA: TGCAGTGCTAGTCTAGCCCGGGAGCTGTTTTTT
CDR3: CSASLARELFF